These 8 T cell receptor beta chains originate from one sample sequenced in a study of multiple sclerosis patients with progressive multifocal leukoencephalopathy. Clones were sequenced by immunoSEQ multiplex PCR, and TCRdb holds only the in-frame ones, with some missing. The data contain over 25,000 clones, about nine tenths of them singletons. Noted time point: less than 7 months of natalizumab therapy. The specimen was PBMCs, collected from a patient treated with natalizumab. The receptors were sampled from a human donor with multiple sclerosis.

DNA for the CDR3: TGTGCCAGCAGCTTAGAGGCGGGTGTCCGTGGCTACACCTTC. This translates into CASSLEAGVRGYTF. V usage is TRBV11-2 and J usage is TRBJ1-2; D is undetermined. The CDR3 length is 14 residues. Germline loops: CDR1 SGHAT, CDR2 FQNNGV. Trimming pared 0 bases from V and 7 bases from J, leaving 12 bases between.

This clone was counted between two and nine times. The rearrangement joins TRBV7-2 to TRBJ2-2, with D unresolved. Trimming pared 2 bases from V and 6 bases from J, leaving 13 bases between. CDR3 size: 15 residues. The germline CDR1 and CDR2 sequences are SGHTA and FQGNSA. The CDR3 bases are TGTGCCAGCAGCTTAAACCACGCCCGAGCCGGGGAGCTGTTTTTT. Its protein product is CASSLNHARAGELFF.

The rearrangement links TRBV19 to TRBJ1-5; 7 nucleotides agree with TRBD1. Germline V gene lookup returns CDR1 LNHDA and CDR2 SQIVND (reference sequence). The CDR3 consists of 14 residues. V was clipped by 5 bases and J by 5 bases; unmatched bases: 6. This CDR3 reads CASSYQGGDQPQHF. DNA of the CDR3: TGTGCCAGTAGTTATCAGGGGGGGGATCAGCCCCAGCATTTT.

The chain couples TRBV5-1 to TRBJ2-5; TRBD2 aligns across 12 bases. TRBJ2-7 matches the DNA end more closely, so the J call is doubtful. This CDR3 comprises 16 residues. Germline CDR1 SGHRS, CDR2 YFSETQ. The CDR3 DNA is TGCGCCAGCAGCTGGACCCTAGCGGGAGGGTCCTACGAGCAGTACTTC. Protein product: CASSWTLAGGSYEQYF.

This sequence joins TRBV6-5 and TRBJ1-1; D perhaps matches TRBD1 (5 bases). Between the trimmed V and J ends, which lost 6 bases and 7 bases, there was a span of 18 bases. The CDR3 totals 14 residues. Germline V gives CDR1 MNHEY, CDR2 SVGAGI. CDR3 nucleotides: TGTGCCAGCAGCCCGGGACGCCTTAAGGATGAAGCTTTCTTT. Translating it yields CASSPGRLKDEAFF.

The chain recombines TRBV13 with TRBJ2-7; 7 nucleotides match TRBD2. Per the germline V gene, CDR1 is PRHDT and CDR2 is FYEKMQ (reference sequence). Trimming at V came to 5 bases and at J to 1 base, leaving 11 bases not matched to a gene. This CDR3 is 16 amino acids long. CDR3: CASSARDRDYSYEQYF. DNA of the CDR3: TGTGCCAGCAGCGCCCGAGACCGGGACTATTCCTACGAGCAGTACTTC.

The chain links TRBV20-1 to TRBJ1-1; D ambiguous. Germline-derived CDR1 and CDR2 are DFQATT and SNEGSKA (reference sequence). Between the trimmed V and J ends, which lost 2 bases and 7 bases, there was a span of 8 bases. The CDR3 has 11 amino acids. The CDR3 nucleotides read TGCAGTGCTAGAACACACCTTGAAGCTTTCTTT. This sequence encodes CSARTHLEAFF.

CDR3 in DNA: TGTGCCAGCAGTTGGGGACTAGCGGGAGTGGAGCAGTACTTC. It translates to CASSWGLAGVEQYF. V usage is TRBV27 and J usage is TRBJ2-7; 14 bases are shared with TRBD2. Germline trimming cut 4 bases from V and 7 bases from J; bases unmatched to any gene: 3. CDR1 is MNHEY and CDR2 is SMNVEV in the germline V gene (reference sequence). This CDR3 has 14 residues.